The sequence of this TCR beta chain was determined in a study of response to subunit inactivated influenza vaccine. The study's findings and limits: Few additional T cells are recruited per seasonal influenza vaccination, authors suggested.

One entry per CDR3 protein results from TCRdb running MiXCR on the RT-PCR reads. The sample contains 550,000 to 650,000 distinct CDR3 sequences, approximately 10% of which appear only once. This clonotype was detected ten times or more. The antigen remains unidentified. The V and J ends lost 0 bases and 6 bases respectively, with 10 bases between them. This CDR3 is 14 amino acids long. Germline-derived CDR1 and CDR2 are SGHAT and FQNNGV. The TCR originated in a man in his fifties who received an inactivated influenza vaccine. V gene TRBV11-2 combines with J gene TRBJ2-3, with D uncertain. The sample consisted of PBMCs from blood, taken on the day of vaccination. This CDR3 is CASSLDNPADTQYF. CDR3 sequence (DNA): TGTGCCAGCAGCTTAGATAACCCCGCGGATACGCAGTATTTT.